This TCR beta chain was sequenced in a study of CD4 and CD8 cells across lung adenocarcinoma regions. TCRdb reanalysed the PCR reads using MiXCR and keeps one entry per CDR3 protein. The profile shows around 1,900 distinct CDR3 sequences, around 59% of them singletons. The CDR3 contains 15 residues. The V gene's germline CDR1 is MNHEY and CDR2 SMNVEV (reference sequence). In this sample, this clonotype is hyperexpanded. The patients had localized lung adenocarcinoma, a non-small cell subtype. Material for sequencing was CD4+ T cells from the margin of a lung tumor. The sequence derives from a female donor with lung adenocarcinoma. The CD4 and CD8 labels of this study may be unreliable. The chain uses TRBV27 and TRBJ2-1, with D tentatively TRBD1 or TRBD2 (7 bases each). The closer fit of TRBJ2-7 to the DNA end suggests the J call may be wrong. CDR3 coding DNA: TGTGCCAGCAGTTTACGTACCAGGGGGGGCTACGAGCAGTACTTC. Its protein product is CASSLRTRGGYEQYF.